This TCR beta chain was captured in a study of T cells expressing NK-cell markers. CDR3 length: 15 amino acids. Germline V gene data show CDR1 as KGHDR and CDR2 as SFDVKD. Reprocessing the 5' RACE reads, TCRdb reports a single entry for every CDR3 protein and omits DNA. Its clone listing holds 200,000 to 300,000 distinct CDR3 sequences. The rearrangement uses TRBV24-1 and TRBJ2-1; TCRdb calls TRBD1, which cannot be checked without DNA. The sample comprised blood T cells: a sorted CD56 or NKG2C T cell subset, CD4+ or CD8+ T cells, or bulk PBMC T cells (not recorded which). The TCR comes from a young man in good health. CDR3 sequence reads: CATSDPGTENNEQFF.